The source of this T cell receptor (beta chain) is a study of blood T cell repertoires in COVID-19. In the study overall: PBMCs, B-cell-depleted T cells, or T cells were the source of the cDNA or gDNA that made up the material.

Data came from immunoSEQ multiplex PCR; TCRdb stores just in-frame clones and leaves some out. The sample holds about 160,000 clones, roughly 86% seen once. Germline CDR1 and CDR2: SQVTM and ANQGSEA. V lost 5 bases to trimming and J lost 1 base, with 8 bases between them. The CDR3 is 12 residues long. This TCR came from a human donor with acute or convalescent COVID-19. The donor label of this sample is uncertain. The specimen was peripheral blood. This chain links TRBV29-1 with TRBJ1-1; D not certain. CDR3 sequence (DNA): TGCAGCGTTTCGGGAGGGAACACTGAAGCTTTCTTT. It is translated as CSVSGGNTEAFF.